This T cell receptor (beta chain) was captured by sequencing in a study of control samples from healthy donors and cancer patients. Profiled with immunoSEQ multiplex PCR; TCRdb holds only in-frame clones, not every one. Of 150,000 to 200,000 clones listed, 70% to 90% were seen once; the top ten hold around 13%. This CDR3 is 13 amino acids long. Trimming pared 5 bases from V and 3 bases from J, leaving 8 bases between. Germline loops: CDR1 SNHLY, CDR2 FYNNEI. The receptor was derived from a man aged 25 to 45 in good health. The chain has TRBV2 and TRBJ1-5; D uncertain. The specimen sequenced was blood. The CDR3 reads CASSTILNQPQHF. CDR3 sequence (DNA): TGTGCCAGCAGTACGATCCTCAATCAGCCCCAGCATTTT. The full variable domain, with the rest looked up from reference TRBV2 and TRBJ1-5, is EPEVTQTPSHQVTQMGQEVILRCVPISNHLYFYWYRQILGQKVEFLVSFYNNEISEKSEIFDDQFSVERPDGSNFTLKIRSTKLEDSAMYFCASSTILNQPQHFGDGTRLSIL.